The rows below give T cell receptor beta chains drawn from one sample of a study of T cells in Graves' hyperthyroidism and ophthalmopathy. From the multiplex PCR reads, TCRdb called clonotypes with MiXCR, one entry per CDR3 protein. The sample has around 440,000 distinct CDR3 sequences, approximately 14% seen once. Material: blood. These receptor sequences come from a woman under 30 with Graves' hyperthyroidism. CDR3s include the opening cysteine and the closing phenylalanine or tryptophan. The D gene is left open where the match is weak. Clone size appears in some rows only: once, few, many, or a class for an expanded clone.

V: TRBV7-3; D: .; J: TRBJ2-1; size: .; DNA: TGTGCCAGCAGCTTAATGGGACTCCACGATGAGCAGTTCTTC; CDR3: CASSLMGLHDEQFF
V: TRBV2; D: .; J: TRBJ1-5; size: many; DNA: TGTGCCAGCAGTGGGTGGGGTCGAGGTCAGCCCCAGCATTTT; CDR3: CASSGWGRGQPQHF
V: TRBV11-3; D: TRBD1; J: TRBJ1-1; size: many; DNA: TGTGCCAGCAGCTTAGGTTTAGGGGGACAGTACTTTTTGAACACTGAAGCTTTCTTT; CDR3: CASSLGLGGQYFLNTEAFF
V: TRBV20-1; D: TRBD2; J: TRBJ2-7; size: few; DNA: TGCAGTGCCAACCCAGCGGGAGGGGCGGGCAAGCAGTACTTC; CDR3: CSANPAGGAGKQYF
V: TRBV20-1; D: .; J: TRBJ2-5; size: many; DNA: TGCAGTGCTATCCCGGGCACCGAGGGGGAGACCCAGTACTTC; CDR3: CSAIPGTEGETQYF
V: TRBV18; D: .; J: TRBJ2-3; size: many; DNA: TGTGCCAGCTCACCACCGGACAGAACTAGCACAGATACGCAGTATTTT; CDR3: CASSPPDRTSTDTQYF
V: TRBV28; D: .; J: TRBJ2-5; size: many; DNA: TGTGCCAGCAGTCCAGGGACTCGCAAAGGGACCCAGTACTTC; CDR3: CASSPGTRKGTQYF
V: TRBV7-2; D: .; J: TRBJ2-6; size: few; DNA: TGTGCCAGCAGCTTGTCCGGGGGCGCCGGTGGGGCCAACGTCCTGACTTTC; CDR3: CASSLSGGAGGANVLTF
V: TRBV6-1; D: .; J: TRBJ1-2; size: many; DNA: TGTGCCAGCAGTTTCCGGGACCTCCGGCACTATGGCTACACCTTC; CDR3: CASSFRDLRHYGYTF
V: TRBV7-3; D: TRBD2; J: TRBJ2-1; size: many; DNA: TGTGCCAGCAGCCCAGCTAGCGGGAGAGATGAGCAGTTCTTC; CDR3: CASSPASGRDEQFF
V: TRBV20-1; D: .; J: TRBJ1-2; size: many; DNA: TGCAGTGCTAGAGTCCCTTATGGTAACTATGGCTACACCTTC; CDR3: CSARVPYGNYGYTF
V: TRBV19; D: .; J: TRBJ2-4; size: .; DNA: TGTGCCAGTACCCCTGAGAGCGGACCCCTAGCCAAAAACATTCAGTACTTC; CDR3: CASTPESGPLAKNIQYF
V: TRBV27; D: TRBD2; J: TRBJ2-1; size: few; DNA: TGTGCCAGCAGTCCGTATAGCGGGAGGGCCGGTAATGAGCAGTTCTTC; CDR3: CASSPYSGRAGNEQFF
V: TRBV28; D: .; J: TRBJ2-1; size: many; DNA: TGTGCCAGCAGTTTATTAGGGGCCGACGAGCAGTTCTTC; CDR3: CASSLLGADEQFF
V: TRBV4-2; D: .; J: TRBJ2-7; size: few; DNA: TGTGCCAGCAGCCAAGATCGGGGGGCACCCTACGAGCAGTACTTC; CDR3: CASSQDRGAPYEQYF
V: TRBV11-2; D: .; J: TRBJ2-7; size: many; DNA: TGTGCCAGCAGCTTAGATCCAAGGGGTTACGAGCAGTACTTC; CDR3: CASSLDPRGYEQYF
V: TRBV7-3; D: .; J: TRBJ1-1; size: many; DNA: TGTGCCAGCAGCTTAGGACAGCAAAACACTGAAGCTTTCTTT; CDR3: CASSLGQQNTEAFF
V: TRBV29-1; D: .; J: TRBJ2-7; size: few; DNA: TGCAGCGTGACCAGGGGTCCGAGCTCCTACGAGCAGTACTTC; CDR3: CSVTRGPSSYEQYF
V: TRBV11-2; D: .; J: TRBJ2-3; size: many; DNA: TGTGCCAGCAGCTTTTGGGGTTTCTCGGGCACAGATACGCAGTATTTT; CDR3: CASSFWGFSGTDTQYF
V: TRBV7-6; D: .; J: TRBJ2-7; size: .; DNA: TGTGCCAGCAGCTTAGGTAGGCAGCCATCCTACGAGCAGTACTTC; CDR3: CASSLGRQPSYEQYF
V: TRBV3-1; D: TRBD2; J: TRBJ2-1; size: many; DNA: TGTGCCAGCAGCCAGACAATAGGGCTAGCGGGGGTGAATGAGCAGTTCTTC; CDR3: CASSQTIGLAGVNEQFF
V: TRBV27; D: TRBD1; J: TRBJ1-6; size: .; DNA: TGTGCCAGCAGTCCGAGAGTGGGACAGGGAAATTCACCCCTCCACTTT; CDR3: CASSPRVGQGNSPLHF
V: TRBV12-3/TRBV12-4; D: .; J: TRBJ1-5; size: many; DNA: TGTGCCAGCAGTTGGAGACTTGGCAATCAGCCCCAGCATTTT; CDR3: CASSWRLGNQPQHF
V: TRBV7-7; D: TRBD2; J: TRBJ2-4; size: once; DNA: TGTGCTAGCAGCTTAGCGGCGGGAGGAGGGAACATTCAGTACTTC; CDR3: CASSLAAGGGNIQYF
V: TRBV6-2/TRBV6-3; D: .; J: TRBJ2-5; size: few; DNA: TGTGCCAGCAGTTATAAGACTTGGTACCAAGAGACCCAGTACTTC; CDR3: CASSYKTWYQETQYF
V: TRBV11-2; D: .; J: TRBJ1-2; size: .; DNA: TGTGCCAGCAGCCCAGGAGTCAGCAGGGGTGAGGCCTATGGCTACACCTTC; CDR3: CASSPGVSRGEAYGYTF
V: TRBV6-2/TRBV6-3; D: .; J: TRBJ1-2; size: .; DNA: TGTGCCAGCAGTTACTCTTCCCAGAATGGCTACACCTTC; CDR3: CASSYSSQNGYTF
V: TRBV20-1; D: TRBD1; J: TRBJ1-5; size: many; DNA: TGCAGTGCTAGAGATCTCGGACAGGGGGAAGGGCAGCCCCAGCATTTT; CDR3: CSARDLGQGEGQPQHF
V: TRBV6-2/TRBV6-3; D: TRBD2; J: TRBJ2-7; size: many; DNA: TGTGCCAGCAGTTACTCGAGCAGCGGGGCGACACTTGACTACGAGCAGTACTTC; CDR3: CASSYSSSGATLDYEQYF
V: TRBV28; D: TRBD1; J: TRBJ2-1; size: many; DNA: TGTGCCAGCAGTTTAGACAGGGGCACGCCGTTCAGGGGTTGGCAGTTCTTC; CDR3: CASSLDRGTPFRGWQFF
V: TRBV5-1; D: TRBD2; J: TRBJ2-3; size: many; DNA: TGCGCCAGCAGCTTGGAGCCGGGACTAGCGGGGATCGGGGATACGCAGTATTTT; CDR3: CASSLEPGLAGIGDTQYF
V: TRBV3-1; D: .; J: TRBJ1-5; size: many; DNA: TGTGCCAGCAGCCCTGCGGACGAGGGGGTTGGGCCCCAGCATTTT; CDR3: CASSPADEGVGPQHF
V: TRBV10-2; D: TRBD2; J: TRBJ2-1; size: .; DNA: TGCGCCAGCAGTGAAGCACTAGCGGGACCCAACAATGAGCAGTTCTTC; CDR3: CASSEALAGPNNEQFF
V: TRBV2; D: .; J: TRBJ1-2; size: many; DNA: TGTGCCAGCAGGACGAACTATGGCTACACCTTC; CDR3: CASRTNYGYTF
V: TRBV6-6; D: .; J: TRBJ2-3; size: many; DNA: TGTGCCAGCAGTTACGGGCGGGCCGGCACAGATACGCAGTATTTT; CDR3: CASSYGRAGTDTQYF
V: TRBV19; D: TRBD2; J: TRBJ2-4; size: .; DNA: TGTGCCAGTAGTCCAAGACTAGCGGGAGTAGTCAAAAACATTCAGTACTTC; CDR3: CASSPRLAGVVKNIQYF
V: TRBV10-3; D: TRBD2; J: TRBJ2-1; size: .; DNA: TGTGCCATCCGCCCGGGGACTAGCGATTACAATGAGCAGTTCTTC; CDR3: CAIRPGTSDYNEQFF
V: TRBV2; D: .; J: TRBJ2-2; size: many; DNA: TGTGCCAGCACTGCCCGCAGGGGGGGGAACACCGGGGAGCTGTTTTTT; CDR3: CASTARRGGNTGELFF
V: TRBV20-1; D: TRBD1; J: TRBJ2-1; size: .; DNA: TGCAGTGCTCTTCTTGTGACAGGGGGCAATGAGCAGTTCTTC; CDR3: CSALLVTGGNEQFF
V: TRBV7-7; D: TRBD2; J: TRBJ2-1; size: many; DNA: TGTGCTAGCAGCTTAGAAGCGGGGGGGGACAATGAGCAGTTCTTC; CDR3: CASSLEAGGDNEQFF
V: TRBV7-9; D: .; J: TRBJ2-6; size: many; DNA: TGTGCCAGCATCCGGGGGTCTGGGGCCAACGTCCTGACTTTC; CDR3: CASIRGSGANVLTF
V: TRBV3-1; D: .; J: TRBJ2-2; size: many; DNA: TGTGCCAGCAGCCAAGAAGAGGTACCCGGGGAGCTGTTTTTT; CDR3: CASSQEEVPGELFF
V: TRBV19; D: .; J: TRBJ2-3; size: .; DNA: TGTGCCAGTAGCTGGGGGCGAACAGATACGCAGTATTTT; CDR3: CASSWGRTDTQYF
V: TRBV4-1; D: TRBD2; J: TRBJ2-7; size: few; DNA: TGCGCCAGCAGCCCCCGGAAGAGCGGGAGATTTAACGAGCAGTACTTC; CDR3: CASSPRKSGRFNEQYF
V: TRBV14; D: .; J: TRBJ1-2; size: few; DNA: TGTGCCAGCAGCCCACAATACAGGGCCAATGGCTACACCTTC; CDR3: CASSPQYRANGYTF
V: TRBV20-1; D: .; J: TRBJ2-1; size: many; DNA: TGCAGTGCTAGCGGGGGCATCTGGGGAAATGAGCAGTTCTTC; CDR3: CSASGGIWGNEQFF
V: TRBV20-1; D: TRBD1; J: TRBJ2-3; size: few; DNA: TGCAGTGCTAGAGACTACAGGGGTGTCGAAACAGATACGCAGTATTTT; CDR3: CSARDYRGVETDTQYF
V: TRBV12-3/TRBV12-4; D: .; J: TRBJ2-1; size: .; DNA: TGTGCCAGCAGTTGGGCTAACCGAAATGGGAAGTTCTTC; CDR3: CASSWANRNGKFF
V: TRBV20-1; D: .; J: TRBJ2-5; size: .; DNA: TGCAGCATGCAAGAACAAGAGACCCAGTACTTC; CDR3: CSMQEQETQYF
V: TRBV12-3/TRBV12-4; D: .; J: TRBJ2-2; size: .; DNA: TGTGCCAGCAGTTTTTCTGCCGGGGAGCTGTTTTTT; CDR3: CASSFSAGELFF
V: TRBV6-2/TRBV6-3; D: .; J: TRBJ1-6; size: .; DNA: TGTGCCAGCAGTTACTCGACCAGGGCGCATAATTCACCCCTCCACTTT; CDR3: CASSYSTRAHNSPLHF
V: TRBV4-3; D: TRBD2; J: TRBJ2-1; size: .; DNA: TGCGCCAGCGGCCAACGGGGGGGCACACATTTAGGCAATGAGCAGTTCTTC; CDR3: CASGQRGGTHLGNEQFF
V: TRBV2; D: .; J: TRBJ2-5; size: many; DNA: TGTGCCAGCAGTGCCGGGTTAGGAGAGACCCAGTACTTC; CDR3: CASSAGLGETQYF
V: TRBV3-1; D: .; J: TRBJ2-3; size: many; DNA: TGTGCCAGCAGCCAGACAGATACGCAGTATTTT; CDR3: CASSQTDTQYF